A selection of T cell receptor beta chains follows, all from one sample in a study of PD-L1 blockade in urothelial cancer. Assay: immunoSEQ multiplex PCR; the TCRdb copy retains only in-frame clones and omits some. The sample lists about 93,000 clones, 90% seen once, with around 1.5% in the top ten. This specimen consisted of PBMCs, obtained around atezolizumab (anti-PD-L1) treatment. The source of these receptors is a man in his sixties with urothelial cancer. The CDR3 runs from the conserved cysteine through the conserved F or W. A D gene is named only where the DNA matches it firmly. Clone size, where shown, is once, few, many, or a class for clones that have expanded.

j_call d_call v_call clone_size cdr3_aa cdr3_nt
TRBJ1-2 . TRBV5-8 . CASSFSVGSNYGYTF TGTGCCAGCAGCTTCTCCGTCGGTTCTAACTATGGCTACACCTTC
TRBJ2-3 . TRBV7-9 once CASSDGRGNTQYF TGTGCCAGCAGCGATGGCAGGGGTAATACGCAGTATTTT
TRBJ1-5 TRBD1 TRBV30 . CAWDRDRGLSAQHF TGTGCCTGGGACCGGGACAGGGGTCTTTCGGCCCAGCATTTT
TRBJ1-2 . TRBV9 . CASSVRGGLGSYGYTF TGTGCCAGCAGCGTCCGGGGGGGACTCGGCTCATATGGCTACACCTTC
TRBJ2-5 . TRBV19 . CASSIFTTSGETQYF TGTGCCAGTAGTATATTTACAACCTCGGGGGAGACCCAGTACTTC
TRBJ2-5 . TRBV4-1 . CASSQVPDQETQYF TGCGCCAGCAGCCAAGTTCCGGACCAAGAGACCCAGTACTTC
TRBJ2-1 TRBD1 TRBV5-4 . CASSSSPGQGSSYNEQFF TGTGCCAGCAGCTCGTCCCCGGGACAGGGTTCCTCCTACAATGAGCAGTTCTTC
TRBJ2-5 . TRBV9 . CASSFGPGSIQETQYF TGTGCCAGCAGCTTTGGTCCGGGATCAATCCAAGAGACCCAGTACTTC
TRBJ2-1 TRBD2 TRBV10-3 . CAISDLLAGGLNEQFF TGTGCCATCAGTGACCTACTAGCGGGGGGTTTGAATGAGCAGTTCTTC
TRBJ2-5 . TRBV25-1 . CASSGGTLRQETQYF TGTGCCAGCAGCGGTGGGACACTTAGACAAGAGACCCAGTACTTC
TRBJ1-2 . TRBV19 . CASSFTGLGYTF TGTGCCAGTAGTTTTACAGGGTTAGGCTACACCTTC
TRBJ1-6 . TRBV6-1 . CASSEVGGQYNSPLHF TGTGCCAGCAGTGAAGTGGGTGGACAGTATAATTCACCCCTCCACTTT
TRBJ2-3 TRBD1 TRBV6-1 . CASSEWGTGAAFADTQYF TGTGCCAGCAGTGAATGGGGGACAGGGGCTGCTTTTGCAGATACGCAGTATTTT
TRBJ2-5 . TRBV9 once CASSAPRETQYF TGTGCCAGCAGCGCCCCTAGGGAGACCCAGTACTTC
TRBJ2-3 TRBD1 TRBV30 . CAWSGTVSTDTQYF TGTGCCTGGAGCGGGACAGTAAGCACAGATACGCAGTATTTT
TRBJ1-4 . TRBV6-1 . CASRPEAATNEKLFF TGTGCCAGCAGGCCGGAAGCGGCAACTAATGAAAAACTGTTTTTT
TRBJ1-1 . TRBV5-5 . CASSWGGGSDTEAFF TGTGCCAGCAGCTGGGGGGGAGGGTCAGACACTGAAGCTTTCTTT
TRBJ2-7 TRBD1 TRBV6-6 few CASSYSAGGHEQYF TGTGCCAGCAGTTACTCAGCAGGGGGTCACGAGCAGTACTTC
TRBJ2-3 . TRBV28 . CASSFRGRATDTQYF TGTGCCAGCAGTTTTAGGGGGAGGGCGACAGATACGCAGTATTTT
TRBJ2-1 TRBD2 TRBV7-3 . CASSLMPWLAGQYNEQFF TGTGCCAGCAGCTTAATGCCGTGGCTAGCGGGGCAGTACAATGAGCAGTTCTTC
TRBJ2-2 TRBD1 TRBV5-6 . CASSLVGQVPSGTGELFF TGTGCCAGCAGCTTGGTTGGACAGGTGCCTTCGGGCACCGGGGAGCTGTTTTTT
TRBJ1-6 TRBD1 TRBV5-5 . CASSLLQGESPLHF TGTGCCAGCAGCTTGTTACAGGGGGAGTCACCCCTCCACTTT